This T cell receptor (beta chain) appears in the sequencing data of a study of identical twins. The study's findings and limits: Memory repertoires showed no such pattern, whereas abundant cord blood beta clonotypes carried fewer insertions.

This clonotype turned up a few times. Antigen: not known. TCRdb processed the 5' RACE reads anew with MiXCR; each CDR3 protein has one entry. Of about 190,000 distinct CDR3 sequences listed, more than 15% were seen once; the top ten hold 35% to 50%. This same sample was also taken into another study, of T cells expressing NK-cell markers. That paper notes: More than 5 of the donors carried dominant NKG2C+ clonotypes that took up roughly 1.0-8% of their CD8+ T cells. These same clonotypes (in a few donors) also led the CD3+CD56-NKG2C+ fraction.

Sequencing was done on a sample of CD8+ T cells sorted from blood. The TCR was taken from a woman younger than 35 in good health.

In DNA form, the CDR3 reads TGTGCCAGCAGGGACAGGGGATCAACTGAAGCTTTCTTT. Its protein product is CASRDRGSTEAFF. V and J are TRBV25-1 and TRBJ1-1; 9 bases line up with TRBD1. CDR3 length equals 13 residues. The V and J ends lost 6 bases and 5 bases, in that order; junction bases with no gene match: 4. Looked up from germline, CDR1 is MGHDK and CDR2 is SYGVNS.